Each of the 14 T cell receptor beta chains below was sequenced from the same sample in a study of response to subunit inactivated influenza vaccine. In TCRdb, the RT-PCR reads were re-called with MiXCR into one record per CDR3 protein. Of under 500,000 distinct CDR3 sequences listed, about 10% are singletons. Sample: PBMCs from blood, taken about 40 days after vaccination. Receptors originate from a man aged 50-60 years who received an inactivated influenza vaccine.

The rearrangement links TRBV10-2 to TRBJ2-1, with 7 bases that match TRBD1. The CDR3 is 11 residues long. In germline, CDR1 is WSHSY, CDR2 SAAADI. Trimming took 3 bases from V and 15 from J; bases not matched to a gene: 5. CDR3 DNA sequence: TGCGCCAGCAGTGACCGACAGGGTCCGTTCTTC. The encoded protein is CASSDRQGPFF.

CDR3 protein: CASQIGTGSYNEQFF. CDR3 in DNA: TGTGCCAGCCAAATTGGGACAGGGTCCTACAATGAGCAGTTCTTC. The chain links TRBV6-1 to TRBJ2-1, with 9 bases matching TRBD1. The CDR3 is 15 amino acids. With 8 bases clipped from V and 1 base from J, the junction kept 6 bases outside the gene matches. Germline V CDR1 and CDR2: MNHNS, SASEGT.

The CDR3 region is CASSLRGTGVDEQYF. As DNA, the CDR3 is TGCGCCAGCAGCTTGCGTGGGACAGGGGTGGACGAGCAGTACTTC. The V call is TRBV5-1, the J call TRBJ2-7; 10 nucleotides match TRBD1. Germline V CDR1 and CDR2: SGHRS, YFSETQ. The CDR3 totals 15 residues. V trimming: 1 base; J trimming: 5 bases; junction bases outside the gene matches: 6.

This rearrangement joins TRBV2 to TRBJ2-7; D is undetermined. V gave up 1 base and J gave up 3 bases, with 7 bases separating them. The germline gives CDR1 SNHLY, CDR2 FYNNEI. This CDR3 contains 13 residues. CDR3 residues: CASSEGFSYEQYF. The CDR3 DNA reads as TGTGCCAGCAGTGAAGGGTTCAGCTACGAGCAGTACTTC.

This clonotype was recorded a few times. The CDR3 sequence is CASSPRTAAAEQFF. The DNA for the CDR3 is TGTGCCAGCAGCCCTCGGACAGCCGCCGCTGAGCAGTTCTTC. The chain employs TRBV13 and TRBJ2-1, with a tentative D call TRBD1 (6 bases). From germline, CDR1 is PRHDT and CDR2 FYEKMQ (reference sequence). Trimming cost V 5 bases and J 9 bases, with 17 bases left between them. The CDR3 consists of 14 residues.

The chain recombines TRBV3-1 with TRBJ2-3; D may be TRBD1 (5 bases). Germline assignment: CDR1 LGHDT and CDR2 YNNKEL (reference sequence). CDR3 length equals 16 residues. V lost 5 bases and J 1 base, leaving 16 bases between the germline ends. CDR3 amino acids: CASSSLQGLGTDTQYF. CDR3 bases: TGTGCCAGCAGCTCTCTTCAGGGTTTGGGCACAGATACGCAGTATTTT.

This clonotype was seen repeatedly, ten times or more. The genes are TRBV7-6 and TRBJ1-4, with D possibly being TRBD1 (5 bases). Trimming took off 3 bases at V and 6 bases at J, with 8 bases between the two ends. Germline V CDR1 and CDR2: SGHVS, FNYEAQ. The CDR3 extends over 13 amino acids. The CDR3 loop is CASSFRVDEKLFF. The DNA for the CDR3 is TGTGCCAGCAGCTTCAGGGTCGATGAAAAACTGTTTTTT.

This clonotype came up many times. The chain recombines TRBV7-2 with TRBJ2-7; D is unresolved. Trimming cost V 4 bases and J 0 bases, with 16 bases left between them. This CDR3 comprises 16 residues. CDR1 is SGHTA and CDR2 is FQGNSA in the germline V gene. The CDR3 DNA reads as TGTGCCAGCAGCTCCCTGAGGAAGGCGAGCTCCTACGAGCAGTACTTC. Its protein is CASSSLRKASSYEQYF.

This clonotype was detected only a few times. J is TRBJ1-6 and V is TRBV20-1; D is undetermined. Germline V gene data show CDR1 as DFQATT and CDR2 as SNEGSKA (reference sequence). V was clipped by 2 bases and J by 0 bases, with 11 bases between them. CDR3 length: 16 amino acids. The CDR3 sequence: CSARRRSSSYNSPLHF. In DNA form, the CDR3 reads TGCAGTGCTAGAAGGCGTTCGAGCTCCTATAATTCACCCCTCCACTTT.

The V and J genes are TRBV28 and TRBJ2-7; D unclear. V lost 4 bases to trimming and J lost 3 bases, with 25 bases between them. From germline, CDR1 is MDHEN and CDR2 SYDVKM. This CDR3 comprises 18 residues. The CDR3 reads CASSSLLTGLSLDYEQYF. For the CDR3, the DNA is TGTGCCAGCAGTTCCCTATTAACCGGGCTAAGCTTAGACTACGAGCAGTACTTC.

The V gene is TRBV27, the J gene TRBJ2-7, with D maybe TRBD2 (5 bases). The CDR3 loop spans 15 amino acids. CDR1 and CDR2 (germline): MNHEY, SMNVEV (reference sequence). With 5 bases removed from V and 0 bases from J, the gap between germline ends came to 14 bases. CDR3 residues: CASSLRRTYSYEQYF. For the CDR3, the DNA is TGTGCCAGCAGTCTCCGACGGACTTACTCCTACGAGCAGTACTTC.

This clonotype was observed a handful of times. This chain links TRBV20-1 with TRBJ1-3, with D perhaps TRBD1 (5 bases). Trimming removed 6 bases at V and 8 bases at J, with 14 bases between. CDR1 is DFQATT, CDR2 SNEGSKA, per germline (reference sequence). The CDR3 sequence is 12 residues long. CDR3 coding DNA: TGCAGTGCGACCCAGGGCGCTGACACCATATATTTT. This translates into CSATQGADTIYF.

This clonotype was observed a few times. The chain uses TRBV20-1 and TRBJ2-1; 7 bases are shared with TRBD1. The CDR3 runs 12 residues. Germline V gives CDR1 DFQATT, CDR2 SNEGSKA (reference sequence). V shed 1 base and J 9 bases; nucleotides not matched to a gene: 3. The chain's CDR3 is CSARVQGFEQFF. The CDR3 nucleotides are TGCAGTGCTAGAGTACAGGGGTTTGAGCAGTTCTTC.

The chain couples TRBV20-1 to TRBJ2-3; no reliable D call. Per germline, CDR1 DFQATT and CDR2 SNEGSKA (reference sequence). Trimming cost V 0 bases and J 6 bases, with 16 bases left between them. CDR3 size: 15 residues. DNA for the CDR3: TGCAGTGCTAGAGATTTGAGAAGGTGGTCGGATACGCAGTATTTT. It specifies CSARDLRRWSDTQYF.